This passage covers 22 T cell receptor beta chains from one sample sequenced in a study of T cell responses to AZD1222 COVID-19 vaccine. The protocol was immunoSEQ multiplex PCR, while the TCRdb copy is restricted to in-frame clones and leaves out a portion. The sample includes fewer than 150,000 clones, about 90% of them seen just once. This material consisted of peripheral blood, taken on day 0 of AZD1222 vaccination. The source of these receptors is an adult in good health.

The genes are TRBV9 and TRBJ2-7; D perhaps matches TRBD2 (5 bases). The CDR3 runs 16 residues. The V gene's germline CDR1 is SGDLS and CDR2 YYNGEE. Trimming took off 0 bases at V and 4 bases at J, with 17 bases between the two ends. In DNA form, the CDR3 reads TGTGCCAGCAGCGTAGGGGCGAGGAGCGGTAGTTACGAGCAGTACTTC. It specifies CASSVGARSGSYEQYF.

This chain connects TRBV5-6 to TRBJ2-1; D is undetermined. The CDR3 contains 12 residues. CDR1 SGHDT and CDR2 YYEEEE come from the germline V gene. V lost 4 bases, J lost 10 bases, and 12 bases lay in between. The CDR3 nucleotides read TGTGCCAGCAGCAACCCCGGGCTCGAGCAGTTCTTC. Its protein is CASSNPGLEQFF.

V and J are TRBV5-6 and TRBJ1-2; tentative D call: TRBD1 (6 bases). CDR3 size: 13 residues. Germline values: CDR1 SGHDT, CDR2 YYEEEE. V lost 0 bases, J lost 7 bases, and 10 bases lay in between. In nucleotides, the CDR3 is TGTGCCAGCAGCTTGGCTGGGGGCAGTGGCTACACCTTC. It yields the protein CASSLAGGSGYTF.

The gene calls are TRBV7-9 and TRBJ2-7, with 11 bases that match TRBD2. The V gene's germline CDR1 is SEHNR and CDR2 FQNEAQ (reference sequence). The CDR3 has 16 amino acids. V lost 1 base and J lost 5; bases outside the gene matches: 7. This chain's CDR3 is CASSLELAGGYDEQYF. In DNA form, the CDR3 reads TGTGCCAGCAGCTTAGAGTTAGCGGGAGGGTATGACGAGCAGTACTTC.

The genes are TRBV30 and TRBJ1-2, with D possibly being TRBD1 (5 bases). CDR1 GTSNPN and CDR2 SVGIG come from the germline V gene (reference sequence). The V end lost 0 bases, the J end lost 8 bases, and 13 bases lay between the germline ends. The CDR3 is made up of 13 amino acids. CDR3: CAWSVGLVRGYTF. In nucleotides, the CDR3 is TGTGCCTGGAGTGTGGGGCTTGTTAGGGGCTACACCTTC.

CDR3 in amino acids: CASSQEQRMMQEQYF. The CDR3 region has the DNA TGCGCCAGCAGCCAAGAACAAAGGATGATGCAGGAGCAGTACTTC. The chain employs TRBV4-1 and TRBJ2-7; D call uncertain. This CDR3 has 15 amino acids. CDR1 MGHRA and CDR2 YSYEKL come from the germline V gene. V lost 0 bases, J lost 7 bases, and 16 bases lay in between.

The rearrangement links TRBV9 to TRBJ2-3; 9 bases agree with TRBD2. Germline CDR1 SGDLS, CDR2 YYNGEE. The CDR3 sequence is 14 residues long. The ends lost 3 bases at V and 8 bases at J; junction bases unmatched: 7. This CDR3 is CASSEGLAAGTQYF. CDR3 DNA sequence: TGTGCCAGCAGCGAGGGACTAGCAGCTGGTACGCAGTATTTT.

This chain connects TRBV2 to TRBJ2-7; the match to TRBD2 covers 8 bases. Losses at the gene ends were 2 bases for V and 2 bases for J; bases not matched to a gene: 8. Germline V gene data show CDR1 as SNHLY and CDR2 as FYNNEI. The CDR3 is 16 residues long. The CDR3 loop reads CASSENVLAVPYEQYF. CDR3 nucleotide sequence: TGTGCCAGCAGTGAAAACGTACTAGCGGTTCCCTACGAGCAGTACTTC.

The chain employs TRBV25-1 and TRBJ1-1, with D possibly matching TRBD1 (5 bases). The CDR3 contains 16 residues. Between the trimmed V and J ends, which lost 0 bases and 1 base, there was a span of 12 bases. Germline CDR1 reads MGHDK; CDR2 reads SYGVNS. CDR3 sequence (DNA): TGTGCCAGCAGTGAATATGGGGCCCCAGCGAACACTGAAGCTTTCTTT. Translating gives CASSEYGAPANTEAFF.

The J gene is TRBJ2-7, the V gene TRBV7-9, with 10 bases fitting TRBD1. CDR3 length equals 15 residues. Per germline, CDR1 SEHNR and CDR2 FQNEAQ (reference sequence). J gave up 6 bases and V 5 bases, and 10 bases lay outside the gene matches. Here the CDR3 reads CASSPPGTGVSEQYF. The CDR3 DNA sequence: TGTGCCAGCAGCCCACCCGGGACAGGGGTGTCCGAGCAGTACTTC.

The V and J genes are TRBV3-1 (or the pseudogene TRBV3-2) and TRBJ1-5, with TRBD1 as a possible D gene (6 bases). Germline-derived CDR1 and CDR2 are LGHDT and YNNKEL (reference sequence). V shed 4 bases and J shed 7 bases, with 14 bases lying between them. CDR3 length: 14 residues. CDR3 sequence reads: CASSPTGTGQPQHF. The CDR3 DNA follows: TGTGCCAGCAGCCCCACAGGGACTGGGCAGCCCCAGCATTTT.

The genes are TRBV3-1 (or the pseudogene TRBV3-2) and TRBJ1-6, with D perhaps matching TRBD1 (5 bases). Germline CDR1 LGHDT, CDR2 YNNKEL (reference sequence). The CDR3 is made up of 16 amino acids. The germline V and J ends were trimmed by 9 bases and 6 bases, with 21 bases remaining between them. The DNA for the CDR3 is TGTGCCAGACCTACCGAGGGACGGAGGGTTAATTCACCCCTCCACTTT. Residues: CARPTEGRRVNSPLHF.

The J gene is TRBJ2-7, the V gene TRBV18; 10 bases fit TRBD2. V dropped 6 bases and J dropped 0; count of bases not matched to a gene: 5. CDR1 is KGHSH and CDR2 is LQKENI in the germline V gene. The CDR3 is 15 residues long. CDR3 DNA: TGTGCCAGCTCGTTTACTAGCGGGGACTCCTACGAGCAGTACTTC. As protein: CASSFTSGDSYEQYF.

This chain uses TRBV6-6 with TRBJ1-1; TRBD1 aligns across 7 bases. The CDR3 extends over 15 amino acids. Trimming removed 5 bases from V and 1 base from J; junction bases left unmatched: 7. Germline V gene sequence: CDR1 MNHNY, CDR2 SVGAGI (reference sequence). The CDR3 DNA follows: TGTGCCAGCAGTCAGGGACAGCCTGGGAACACTGAAGCTTTCTTT. It is translated as CASSQGQPGNTEAFF.

This clone was found once. The CDR3 spells CASSQDPGGPSGSLEQFF. In nucleotides, the CDR3 is TGCGCCAGCAGCCAAGATCCTGGCGGGCCTAGCGGGAGCCTTGAGCAGTTCTTC. The chain links TRBV4-3 to TRBJ2-1; 10 bases are a match to TRBD2. Trimming took 0 bases from V and 9 from J; bases not matched to a gene: 14. Germline V gene sequence: CDR1 LGHNA, CDR2 YSLEER. The CDR3 sequence is 18 residues long.

This chain uses TRBV2 with TRBJ1-5, with D possibly being TRBD1 (5 bases). Trimming shortened V by 4 bases and J by 7 bases, and 11 bases separated the two germline ends. The CDR3 spans 13 residues. CDR1 and CDR2 from the germline V gene are SNHLY and FYNNEI. CDR3 amino acids: CASSGDREQPQHF. CDR3 DNA: TGTGCCAGCAGTGGGGACCGTGAACAGCCCCAGCATTTT.

The genes are TRBV6-5 and TRBJ1-1; a weak D match, TRBD1 (5 bases). Germline values: CDR1 MNHEY, CDR2 SVGAGI. V was clipped by 6 bases and J by 4 bases, with 12 bases between them. The length of the CDR3 is 13 residues. The CDR3 reads CASRLQGTTEAFF. CDR3 sequence (DNA): TGTGCCAGCAGACTTCAGGGTACCACTGAAGCTTTCTTT.

This chain links TRBV5-1 with TRBJ2-1, with D maybe TRBD1 (5 bases). Trimming shortened V by 0 bases and J by 2 bases, and 12 bases separated the two germline ends. Germline CDR1 and CDR2: SGHRS and YFSETQ. The CDR3 contains 16 residues. In nucleotides, the CDR3 is TGCGCCAGCAGCTTGGCCGGCAGGGTAACCTACAATGAGCAGTTCTTC. Amino acid sequence: CASSLAGRVTYNEQFF.

This clone appeared a single time. This rearrangement joins TRBV11-2 to TRBJ2-7; D is unresolved. CDR3 length: 11 residues. The germline CDR1 and CDR2 sequences are SGHAT and FQNNGV. Trimming left V 5 bases short and J 2 bases short, with 4 bases between. The CDR3 loop reads CASSAAYEQYF. The DNA for the CDR3 is TGTGCCAGCAGCGCCGCCTACGAGCAGTACTTC.

The chain is built from TRBV5-4 and TRBJ2-5; 8 nucleotides match TRBD2. Germline V gene lookup returns CDR1 SGHNT and CDR2 YYREEE (reference sequence). CDR3 length equals 13 residues. V gave up 4 bases and J gave up 8 bases; unmatched junction bases: 7. This CDR3 reads CASSQRGGRTQYF. The CDR3 DNA sequence: TGTGCCAGCAGCCAACGGGGGGGGCGCACCCAGTACTTC. The full variable domain, completed using reference TRBV5-4 and TRBJ2-5, is ETGVTQSPTHLIKTRGQQVTLRCSSQSGHNTVSWYQQALGQGPQFIFQYYREEENGRGNFPPRFSGLQFPNYSSELNVNALELDDSALYLCASSQRGGRTQYFGPGTRLLVL.

V and J are TRBV4-1 and TRBJ2-5; 7 positions agree with TRBD1. This CDR3 comprises 16 residues. CDR1 and CDR2 (germline): MGHRA, YSYEKL. Losses at the gene ends were 1 base for V and 2 bases for J; bases not matched to a gene: 7. The CDR3 region is CASSQVLLGQQETQYF. In DNA, the CDR3 is TGCGCCAGCAGCCAAGTTCTCTTGGGACAGCAAGAGACCCAGTACTTC.

Remarks on this clone: A read error may account for a junction end that differs from germline. The genes are TRBV2 and TRBJ1-5; 8 nucleotides match TRBD1. The CDR3 covers 17 residues. Germline CDR1 and CDR2: SNHLY and FYNNEI. CDR3 sequence (DNA): TGTGCCAGCAGCGAAGGACAGGGTTGGAGGGGCAATCAGCCCCAGCATTTT. Amino acids: CASSEGQGWRGNQPQHF.